Presented here are 13 T cell receptor beta chains from one specimen sequenced in a study of blood T cell repertoires in COVID-19 (dated by TCRdb to between 2020 and 2021). Receptor libraries were prepared by the immunoSEQ multiplex PCR assay. This immuneACCESS table, as held by TCRdb, lists in-frame sequences with V and J called but not all clones. Of the missing ones, under half trace to an unresolved V gene in checked studies; the others have no known cause. The sample includes roughly 97,000 clones, with 90% to 95% observed a single time. Clones ranked in the top ten supply roughly 5.5% of the sample. Sequenced: peripheral blood. The source of these receptors is a human donor in a cohort sampled during active COVID-19.

V usage is TRBV9 and J usage is TRBJ1-4; a weak D match, TRBD1 (5 bases). The CDR3 extends over 15 amino acids. The V and J ends lost 0 bases and 4 bases respectively, with 10 bases between them. CDR1 SGDLS and CDR2 YYNGEE come from the germline V gene. The CDR3 spells CASSVGPGYNEKLFF. The DNA for the CDR3 is TGTGCCAGCAGCGTAGGGCCAGGGTATAATGAAAAACTGTTTTTT.

The chain links TRBV11-2 to TRBJ2-5; 7 bases align to TRBD2. CDR1 is SGHAT and CDR2 is FQNNGV in the germline V gene. After removal of 2 bases from V and 2 bases from J, the junction contained 5 bases not matched to a gene. The CDR3 sequence is 15 residues long. CDR3 protein: CASSLYGGLQETQYF. CDR3 bases: TGTGCCAGCAGCTTATACGGGGGGTTACAAGAGACCCAGTACTTC.

This chain uses TRBV6-5 with TRBJ2-5; D remains unclear. This CDR3 contains 14 residues. Trimming cost V 0 bases and J 2 bases, with 7 bases left between them. Per germline, CDR1 MNHEY and CDR2 SVGAGI. CDR3 sequence reads: CASSYSRQQETQYF. DNA for the CDR3: TGTGCCAGCAGTTACTCGCGGCAGCAAGAGACCCAGTACTTC.

This clone was found once. The gene calls are TRBV5-1 and TRBJ1-1; no reliable D call. Germline CDR1 is SGHRS and CDR2 is YFSETQ. This CDR3 has 13 residues. Trimming took 0 bases from V and 1 from J, leaving 4 bases between them. This CDR3 is CASSLAGNTEAFF. The CDR3 DNA sequence: TGCGCCAGCAGCTTGGCCGGGAACACTGAAGCTTTCTTT.

This chain connects TRBV7-8 to TRBJ1-6; 11 bases align to TRBD1. Per the germline V gene, CDR1 is SGHVS and CDR2 is FQNEAQ. This CDR3 spans 18 amino acids. J was trimmed by 1 base and V by 4 bases; bases with no gene match: 6. The CDR3 loop reads CASSSRTGGTSYNSPLHF. CDR3 nucleotide sequence: TGTGCCAGCAGCTCTCGGACAGGGGGCACTTCCTATAATTCACCCCTCCACTTT.

This clone came up a few times. The chain couples TRBV29-1 to TRBJ2-3, with TRBD2 matching 7 bases. V lost 3 bases, J lost 1 base, and 7 bases stayed unmatched. The CDR3 totals 15 residues. Germline V lookup: CDR1 SQVTM, CDR2 ANQGSEA. The CDR3 coding sequence is TGCAGCGTTGAGTTCCCTAGCGGCCGCACAGATACGCAGTATTTT. It yields the protein CSVEFPSGRTDTQYF.

V is TRBV27 and J is TRBJ2-1; D might be TRBD2 (7 bases). The CDR3 has 15 amino acids. Germline V gene data show CDR1 as MNHEY and CDR2 as SMNVEV (reference sequence). Deletions cut 5 bases from V and 3 bases from J, with 14 bases between. CDR3 residues: CASSSGTPDYNEQFF. Written as DNA, the CDR3 is TGTGCCAGCAGTAGCGGGACACCCGACTACAATGAGCAGTTCTTC.

The chain has TRBV28 and TRBJ1-5; 7 positions match TRBD1. V shed 8 bases, J shed 0 bases, and the junction held 4 bases outside the gene matches. The CDR3 extends over 14 amino acids. The germline V gene encodes CDR1 MDHEN and CDR2 SYDVKM. CDR3 loop: CASSDRDSNQPQHF. CDR3 nucleotide sequence: TGTGCCAGCTCCGACAGGGATAGCAATCAGCCCCAGCATTTT.

The chain employs TRBV7-9 and TRBJ1-3, with D hard to call. This CDR3 comprises 13 residues. The V end lost 5 bases, the J end lost 3 bases, and 8 bases lay between the germline ends. Germline V gene data show CDR1 as SEHNR and CDR2 as FQNEAQ (reference sequence). The chain's CDR3 is CASSTGFGNTIYF. The DNA for the CDR3 is TGTGCCAGCAGCACGGGATTTGGAAACACCATATATTTT.

This chain links TRBV2 with TRBJ2-3; 8 bases map to TRBD2. This CDR3 region has 16 residues. Germline trimming cut 6 bases from V and 0 bases from J; bases unmatched to any gene: 8. Germline V CDR1 and CDR2: SNHLY, FYNNEI. CDR3 loop: CASSFGGARSTDTQYF. CDR3 DNA sequence: TGTGCCAGCAGCTTCGGGGGGGCCAGGAGCACAGATACGCAGTATTTT.

This chain uses TRBV15 with TRBJ2-5; 12 bases match TRBD2. The CDR3 spans 18 residues. V trimming: 3 bases; J trimming: 3 bases; junction bases outside the gene matches: 11. Per the germline V gene, CDR1 is LNHNV and CDR2 is YYDKDF (reference sequence). The CDR3 here is CATSSLSPTSGGEETQYF. Here the CDR3 DNA reads TGTGCCACCAGCAGCCTTTCCCCGACTAGCGGGGGTGAAGAGACCCAGTACTTC.

The V call is TRBV5-1, the J call TRBJ2-2; 15 bases are a match to TRBD2. The CDR3 sequence is 18 residues long. V gave up 4 bases and J gave up 1 base; unmatched junction bases: 5. CDR1 is SGHRS and CDR2 is YFSETQ in the germline V gene. CDR3 protein: CASSPTGLAGGNTGELFF. CDR3 sequence (DNA): TGCGCCAGCAGCCCAACGGGACTAGCGGGGGGGAACACCGGGGAGCTGTTTTTT.

This rearrangement joins TRBV7-9 to TRBJ2-5, with a tentative D call TRBD2 (7 bases). The length of the CDR3 is 15 residues. With 8 bases removed from V and 4 bases from J, the gap between germline ends came to 20 bases. Germline V gene lookup returns CDR1 SEHNR and CDR2 FQNEAQ (reference sequence). The CDR3 DNA reads TGTGCCAGCTCCACGGACCCGAGGGGGGGAGAGACCCAGTACTTC. Protein: CASSTDPRGGETQYF.